This TCR beta chain came from a study of blood T cell repertoires in COVID-19. Study-level background: T cells, B-cell-depleted T cells, or PBMCs provided the cDNA or gDNA that served as material.

The assay was immunoSEQ multiplex PCR, and TCRdb's table has in-frame clones only and misses some. Of under 350,000 clones in the sample, approximately 83% were seen once. Germline V lookup: CDR1 SGHVS, CDR2 FQNEAQ. The V gene end was trimmed by 5 bases and the J gene end by 4 bases; junction bases not matched to a gene: 10. The CDR3 covers 15 residues. The specimen sequenced was PBMCs or T cells enriched from blood (not recorded which). The genes are TRBV7-8 and TRBJ2-7; TRBD2 agrees at 8 bases. The TCR was taken from a woman aged 40 to 55 with acute COVID-19. The CDR3 sequence: CASSPSGGTIYEQYF. CDR3 bases: TGTGCCAGCAGCCCATCGGGGGGGACGATATACGAGCAGTACTTC.